This TCR beta chain came from a study of shared clonotypes between healthy human individuals. V was clipped by 4 bases and J by 3 bases; unmatched bases: 7. Germline CDR1 reads ENHRY; CDR2 reads SYGVKD. The CDR3 runs to 16 residues. TCRdb's table, derived via immunoSEQ multiplex PCR, lists solely in-frame clones and lacks some. The table lists some 500,000 clones, 70% to 85% of them singletons. It was around 100 million PBMCs that unsorted samples used for genomic DNA. The chain combines TRBV10-3 with TRBJ2-7, with TRBD2 matching over 12 bases. Sequencing used PBMCs. The sequence came from a woman aged 35 to 49 in good health. Some clones in this sample may be carry-over from other donors' samples. As DNA, the CDR3 is TGTGCCATCAGTGGGTGGACTAGCGGGATATTCTACGAGCAGTACTTC. Residues: CAISGWTSGIFYEQYF.